The 22 T cell receptor beta chains reported below all come from one sample, sequenced in a study of blood T cells in healthy people across ages. With a J-beta primer mix and a sample-barcoded 5' primer, a second PCR ran about 6 to 11 cycles. A single record per CDR3 protein comes from TCRdb applying MiXCR to the 5' RACE reads. The profile shows nearly 1 million distinct CDR3 sequences, approximately 50% of them singletons. Source material: blood. These receptors all come from a woman between 55 and 75 years old in good health.

Concerning this clonotype itself: Germline is not matched at one junction end, which may reflect a read error. The V and J genes are TRBV7-2 and TRBJ2-3, with 8 bases aligning to TRBD2. There are 14 residues in the CDR3. From germline, CDR1 is SGHTA and CDR2 FQGNSA. The CDR3 here is CASTLAGPTDTQYF. DNA for the CDR3: TGTGCCAGCACCTTAGCGGGACCCACAGATACGCAGTATTTT.

The chain carries TRBV28 and TRBJ2-7; TRBD2 is a possible D gene (6 bases). The CDR3 loop spans 15 amino acids. Trimming pared 6 bases from V and 6 bases from J, leaving 21 bases between. Germline V gene lookup returns CDR1 MDHEN and CDR2 SYDVKM. The CDR3 is CASSSPLRGRFEQYF. The DNA of the CDR3 is TGTGCCAGCAGCTCCCCATTGCGGGGCCGATTCGAGCAGTACTTC. Looking up the rest from reference TRBV28 and TRBJ2-7 gives the full variable domain: DVKVTQSSRYLVKRTGEKVFLECVQDMDHENMFWYRQDPGLGLRLIYFSYDVKMKEKGDIPEGYSVSREKKERFSLILESASTNQTSMYLCASSSPLRGRFEQYFGPGTRLTVT.

V usage is TRBV7-9 and J usage is TRBJ2-1; no reliable D call. Per the germline V gene, CDR1 is SEHNR and CDR2 is FQNEAQ (reference sequence). This CDR3 region has 17 residues. The V end lost 4 bases, the J end lost 8 bases, and 24 bases lay between the germline ends. In nucleotides, the CDR3 is TGTGCCAGCAGCTCCCCCCTTGCCGCGTCTAAGTACGATGAGCAGTTCTTC. Translation gives CASSSPLAASKYDEQFF. The full variable domain, with the rest looked up from reference TRBV7-9 and TRBJ2-1, is DTGVSQNPRHKITKRGQNVTFRCDPISEHNRLYWYRQTLGQGPEFLTYFQNEAQLEKSRLLSDRFSAERPKGSFSTLEIQRTEQGDSAMYLCASSSPLAASKYDEQFFGPGTRLTVL.

The table lists this clonotype with a few counts. The rearrangement links TRBV12-3 or TRBV12-4 to TRBJ2-7; possibly TRBD1 for D (9 bases). The V and J ends lost 7 bases and 1 base respectively, with 20 bases between them. The CDR3 covers 16 residues. Written as DNA, the CDR3 is TGTGCCAGCAACCGGGGGGGGACAGGGAGATCCTACGAGCAGTACTTC. It translates to CASNRGGTGRSYEQYF.

The CDR3 loop is CSATDRGPDLQETQYF. The CDR3 DNA reads as TGCAGTGCTACAGATCGAGGTCCGGATCTCCAAGAGACCCAGTACTTC. The chain combines TRBV20-1 with TRBJ2-5, with no clear D. Trimming pared 4 bases from V and 1 base from J, leaving 19 bases between. The CDR3 spans 16 residues. Germline V gene data show CDR1 as DFQATT and CDR2 as SNEGSKA (reference sequence).

This sequence joins TRBV10-1 and TRBJ2-1, with a possible D match to TRBD1 (5 bases). The CDR3 contains 13 residues. The V gene's germline CDR1 is WNHNN and CDR2 SYGVQD (reference sequence). Deletions cut 6 bases from V and 6 bases from J, with 12 bases between. CDR3 loop: CASRAQGVNEQFF. CDR3 nucleotide sequence: TGCGCCAGCAGGGCCCAAGGGGTCAATGAGCAGTTCTTC.

This clonotype was recorded a few times. This chain connects TRBV7-2 to TRBJ2-7; D is uncertain. Germline assignment: CDR1 SGHTA and CDR2 FQGNSA. The CDR3 runs 14 residues. V was cut by 2 bases and J by 2 bases, with 10 bases left in between. The DNA of the CDR3 is TGTGCCAGCAGCTTAAGGGCAGCCACCTACGAGCAGTACTTC. It encodes CASSLRAATYEQYF.

The rearrangement joins TRBV12-3 or TRBV12-4 to TRBJ2-5; the D call may be TRBD1 or TRBD2 (5 bases each). V was pared by 3 bases and J by 5 bases, with 16 bases between. The CDR3 is 15 residues long. For the CDR3, the DNA is TGTGCCAGCAGTTTCGGCCAGGGAGCCCAGGAGACCCAGTACTTC. It yields the protein CASSFGQGAQETQYF.

In this sample, this clonotype turned up a few times. One junction end disagrees with the germline gene, perhaps due to a read error. The chain recombines TRBV7-2 with TRBJ2-5, with 11 bases identical to TRBD2. CDR1 and CDR2 from the germline V gene are SGHTA and FQGNSA. The CDR3 loop spans 16 amino acids. Written as DNA, the CDR3 is TGTGCCAGCAGCTTAAGGGGACTAGCGGCCCAAGAAACCCAGTACTTC. Translating gives CASSLRGLAAQETQYF. Supplemented by reference TRBV7-2 and TRBJ2-5, the full variable domain reads GAGVSQSPSNKVTEKGKDVELRCDPISGHTALYWYRQSLGQGLEFLIYFQGNSAPDKSGLPSDRFSAERTGGSVSTLTIQRTQQEDSAVYLCASSLRGLAAQETQYFGPGTRLLVL.

The V and J genes are TRBV3-1 and TRBJ2-3, with D perhaps TRBD2 (5 bases). V lost 0 bases and J lost 2, with 21 bases in between. This CDR3 is 19 amino acids long. Germline CDR1 LGHDT, CDR2 YNNKEL (reference sequence). This CDR3 is CASSQDRGEPPSLTDTQYF. CDR3 nucleotides: TGTGCCAGCAGCCAAGATCGTGGGGAGCCTCCTTCTCTCACAGATACGCAGTATTTT.

This sequence joins TRBV9 and TRBJ2-3; D is unresolved. V lost 7 bases, J lost 11 bases, and 14 bases lay in between. The CDR3 is 11 residues long. CDR1 is SGDLS and CDR2 is YYNGEE in the germline V gene. The CDR3 sequence is CASGETLVQYF. CDR3 bases: TGTGCCAGCGGAGAGACCTTGGTGCAGTATTTT.

The chain is built from TRBV20-1 and TRBJ2-4, with 7 bases identical to TRBD2. Germline V gene data show CDR1 as DFQATT and CDR2 as SNEGSKA (reference sequence). V lost 6 bases and J lost 6; bases outside the gene matches: 17. This CDR3 is built from 16 residues. This CDR3 is CSAPHTGGGMRNIQYF. The CDR3 nucleotides read TGCAGTGCACCTCACACGGGGGGAGGGATGAGAAACATTCAGTACTTC.

This clonotype was seen a handful of times. The chain couples TRBV24-1 to TRBJ2-5; D is undetermined. Trimming stripped 0 bases from V and 4 bases from J, with 5 bases between. Germline CDR1 and CDR2: KGHDR and SFDVKD. The CDR3 runs 13 residues. The CDR3 DNA is TGTGCCACCAGTGATTTGCCGGCAGAGACCCAGTACTTC. It yields the protein CATSDLPAETQYF.

Points on this clonotype: The junction and the germline gene differ at one end; a read error may be behind it. The chain employs TRBV28 and TRBJ2-5; no reliable D call. The tail of the sequence fits TRBJ2-7 better, so the J call may be wrong. The germline V gene encodes CDR1 MDHEN and CDR2 SYDVKM. The CDR3 contains 12 residues. In DNA, the CDR3 is TGTGCCAGCGGTTTAGCTACCTACGAGCAGTACTTC. Residues: CASGLATYEQYF.

In its sample, this clonotype was seen many times. The chain has TRBV6-2 or TRBV6-3 and TRBJ2-1, with a possible D match to TRBD2 (7 bases). CDR3 length: 16 residues. CDR1 and CDR2 from the germline V gene are MNHEY and SVGEGT. Deletions cut 8 bases from V and 0 bases from J, with 17 bases between. The CDR3 loop reads CASSQRGGGSYNEQFF. As DNA, the CDR3 is TGTGCCAGCTCACAGCGGGGAGGGGGCTCCTACAATGAGCAGTTCTTC.

The gene calls are TRBV10-3 and TRBJ2-7; TRBD2 matches 7 bases. V lost 11 bases and J lost 7; bases outside the gene matches: 11. CDR3 length equals 12 residues. Per germline, CDR1 ENHRY and CDR2 SYGVKD. In DNA, the CDR3 is TGTGCCGTAGCGGGTACCTACAATGAGCAGTACTTC. Protein product: CAVAGTYNEQYF.

The chain uses TRBV6-1 and TRBJ2-5; the match to TRBD2 covers 9 bases. From germline, CDR1 is MNHNS and CDR2 SASEGT. Trimming took 4 bases from V and 1 from J; bases not matched to a gene: 4. The CDR3 extends over 15 amino acids. Here the CDR3 DNA reads TGTGCCAGCAGTGTCCTAGCGGGGTTCCAAGAGACCCAGTACTTC. Translation gives CASSVLAGFQETQYF.

The chain has TRBV20-1 and TRBJ2-1; D is ambiguous. Deletions cut 6 bases from V and 3 bases from J, with 6 bases between. CDR1 and CDR2 from the germline V gene are DFQATT and SNEGSKA (reference sequence). CDR3 length: 11 amino acids. CDR3 loop: CSAVYYNEQFF. The CDR3 DNA reads as TGCAGTGCCGTATACTACAATGAGCAGTTCTTC.

This clonotype was recorded only once. The gene calls are TRBV4-1 and TRBJ2-1; the D is unclear. Trimming took 0 bases from V and 0 from J, leaving 9 bases between them. CDR1 MGHRA and CDR2 YSYEKL come from the germline V gene. The CDR3 spans 16 residues. The CDR3: CASSQEGRSSYNEQFF. CDR3 in DNA: TGCGCCAGCAGCCAAGAAGGGCGATCCTCCTACAATGAGCAGTTCTTC.

The V and J genes are TRBV12-3 or TRBV12-4 and TRBJ2-1; D could derive from TRBD1 or TRBD2 (5 bases each). CDR3 length: 16 residues. Between the trimmed V and J ends, which lost 4 bases and 4 bases, there was a span of 17 bases. The CDR3: CASSSHRDHSYNEQFF. In nucleotides, the CDR3 is TGTGCCAGCAGTTCGCACCGGGACCACTCTTACAATGAGCAGTTCTTC.

This clonotype was picked up a small number of times. V is TRBV7-9 and J is TRBJ2-7; D ambiguous. Trimming removed 1 base at V and 2 bases at J, with 9 bases between. This CDR3 is built from 14 residues. The germline gives CDR1 SEHNR, CDR2 FQNEAQ (reference sequence). CDR3 residues: CASSLVGSPYEQYF. The CDR3 DNA is TGTGCCAGCAGCTTAGTTGGCTCCCCCTACGAGCAGTACTTC.

This chain connects TRBV4-3 to TRBJ2-3; weak D call: TRBD2 (5 bases). There are 15 residues in the CDR3. Germline loops: CDR1 LGHNA, CDR2 YSLEER. With 1 base removed from V and 1 base from J, the gap between germline ends came to 9 bases. CDR3 bases: TGCGCCAGCAGCCAAGTTTGGGGAGGCACAGATACGCAGTATTTT. It specifies CASSQVWGGTDTQYF.